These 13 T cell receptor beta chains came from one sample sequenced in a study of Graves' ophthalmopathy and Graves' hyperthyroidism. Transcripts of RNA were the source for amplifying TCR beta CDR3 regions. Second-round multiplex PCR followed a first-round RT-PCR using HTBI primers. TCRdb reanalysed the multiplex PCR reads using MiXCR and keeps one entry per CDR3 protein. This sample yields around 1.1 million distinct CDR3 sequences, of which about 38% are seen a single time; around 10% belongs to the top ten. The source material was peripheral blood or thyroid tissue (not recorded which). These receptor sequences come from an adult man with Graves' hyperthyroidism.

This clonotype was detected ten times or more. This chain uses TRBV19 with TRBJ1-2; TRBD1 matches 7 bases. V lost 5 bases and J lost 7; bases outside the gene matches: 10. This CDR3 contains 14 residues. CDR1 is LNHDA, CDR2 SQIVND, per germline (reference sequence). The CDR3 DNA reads TGTGCCAGTAGTCCCTCGGTAGGGGGCATTGGCTACACCTTC. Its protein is CASSPSVGGIGYTF.

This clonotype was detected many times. CDR3 protein: CSVKGRLSSYEQYF. Written as DNA, the CDR3 is TGCAGCGTTAAAGGGCGTCTAAGCTCCTACGAGCAGTACTTC. V is TRBV29-1 and J is TRBJ2-7; no firm D call. This CDR3 region has 14 residues. V lost 5 bases and J lost 0, with 14 bases in between. Germline loops: CDR1 SQVTM, CDR2 ANQGSEA.

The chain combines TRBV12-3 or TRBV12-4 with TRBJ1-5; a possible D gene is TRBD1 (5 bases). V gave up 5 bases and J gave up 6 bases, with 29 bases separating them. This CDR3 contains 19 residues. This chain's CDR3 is CASSEGTRSRGFLVQPQHF. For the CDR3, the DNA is TGTGCCAGCAGTGAAGGTACTCGGTCACGGGGGTTTTTAGTTCAGCCCCAGCATTTT.

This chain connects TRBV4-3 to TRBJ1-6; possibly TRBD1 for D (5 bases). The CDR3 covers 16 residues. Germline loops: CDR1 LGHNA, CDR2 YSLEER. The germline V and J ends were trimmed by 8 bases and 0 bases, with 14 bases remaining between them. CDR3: CASRRGVSSYNSPLHF. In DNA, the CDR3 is TGCGCCAGCCGTCGGGGGGTTAGCTCCTATAATTCACCCCTCCACTTT.

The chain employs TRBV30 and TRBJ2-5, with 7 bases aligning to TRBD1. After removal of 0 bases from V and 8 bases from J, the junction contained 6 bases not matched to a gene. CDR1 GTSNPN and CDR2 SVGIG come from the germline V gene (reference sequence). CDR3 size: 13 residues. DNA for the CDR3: TGTGCCTGGAGTGTACTGGAAGGGGGCACCCAGTACTTC. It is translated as CAWSVLEGGTQYF.

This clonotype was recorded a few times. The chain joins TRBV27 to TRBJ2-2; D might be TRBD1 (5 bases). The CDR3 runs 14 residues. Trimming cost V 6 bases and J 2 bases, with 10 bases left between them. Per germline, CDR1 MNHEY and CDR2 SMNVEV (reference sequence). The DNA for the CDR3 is TGTGCCAGCAGAGCGCAGGGAAACACCGGGGAGCTGTTTTTT. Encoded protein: CASRAQGNTGELFF.

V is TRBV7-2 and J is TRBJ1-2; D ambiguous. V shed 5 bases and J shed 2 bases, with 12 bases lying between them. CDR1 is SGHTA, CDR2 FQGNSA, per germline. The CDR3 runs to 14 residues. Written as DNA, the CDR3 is TGTGCCAGCAGCGCACTAGCGGGAAACTATGGCTACACCTTC. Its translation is CASSALAGNYGYTF.

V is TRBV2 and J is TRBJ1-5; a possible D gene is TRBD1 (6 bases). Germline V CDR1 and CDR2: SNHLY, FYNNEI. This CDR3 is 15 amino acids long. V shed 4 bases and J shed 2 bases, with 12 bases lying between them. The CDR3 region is CASSALGGGNQPQHF. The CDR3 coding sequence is TGTGCCAGCAGTGCGTTAGGGGGTGGCAATCAGCCCCAGCATTTT.

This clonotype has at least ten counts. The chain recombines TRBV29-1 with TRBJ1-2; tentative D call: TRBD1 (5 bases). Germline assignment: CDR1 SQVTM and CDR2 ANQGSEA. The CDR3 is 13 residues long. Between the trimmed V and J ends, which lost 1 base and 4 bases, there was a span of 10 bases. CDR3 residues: CSVEAGGTYGYTF. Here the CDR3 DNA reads TGCAGCGTTGAAGCTGGGGGGACCTATGGCTACACCTTC.

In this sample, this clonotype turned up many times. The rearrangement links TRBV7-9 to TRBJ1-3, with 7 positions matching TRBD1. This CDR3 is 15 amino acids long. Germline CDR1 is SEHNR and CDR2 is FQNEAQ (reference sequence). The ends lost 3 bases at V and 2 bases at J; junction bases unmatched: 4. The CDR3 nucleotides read TGTGCCAGCAGCTTGACAGGGACCCCTGGAAACACCATATATTTT. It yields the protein CASSLTGTPGNTIYF.

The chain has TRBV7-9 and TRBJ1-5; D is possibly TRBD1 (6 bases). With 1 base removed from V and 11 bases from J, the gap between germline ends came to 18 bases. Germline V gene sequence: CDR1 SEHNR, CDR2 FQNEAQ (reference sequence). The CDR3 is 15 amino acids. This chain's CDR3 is CASSLGGGGRESQHF. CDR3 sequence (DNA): TGTGCCAGCAGCTTAGGGGGAGGGGGAAGGGAGTCCCAGCATTTT.

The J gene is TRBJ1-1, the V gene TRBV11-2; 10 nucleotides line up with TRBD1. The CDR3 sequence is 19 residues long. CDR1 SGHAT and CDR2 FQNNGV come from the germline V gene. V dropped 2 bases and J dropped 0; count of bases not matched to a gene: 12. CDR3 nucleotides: TGTGCCAGCAGCTTACAGGCACAGGGGACAGGGGTCATGAACACTGAAGCTTTCTTT. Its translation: CASSLQAQGTGVMNTEAFF.

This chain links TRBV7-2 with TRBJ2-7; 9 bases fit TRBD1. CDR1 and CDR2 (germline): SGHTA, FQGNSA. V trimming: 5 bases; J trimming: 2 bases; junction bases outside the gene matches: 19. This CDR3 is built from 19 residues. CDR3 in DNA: TGTGCCAGCAGCCCTGTAAGTCGACGCCGAGACAGGGGGACCTACGAGCAGTACTTC. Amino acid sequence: CASSPVSRRRDRGTYEQYF.